These 13 T cell receptor beta chains came from one sample sequenced in a study of blood T cell repertoires in COVID-19. Sequencing used immunoSEQ multiplex PCR; TCRdb keeps in-frame clones, though not all of them. The table includes around 200,000 clones, roughly 86% detected once. The sequenced material came from peripheral blood. The receptor source for this set is a man aged 18 to 29 with active or convalescent COVID-19.

This clone was observed once. This sequence joins TRBV15 and TRBJ2-1, with D possibly TRBD2 on 6 matching bases. The V end lost 3 bases, the J end lost 0 bases, and 9 bases lay between the germline ends. The length of the CDR3 is 15 residues. Germline V gene lookup returns CDR1 LNHNV and CDR2 YYDKDF (reference sequence). The DNA of the CDR3 is TGTGCCACCAGCAGTCGGGGGAGCTCCTACAATGAGCAGTTCTTC. It specifies CATSSRGSSYNEQFF.

The chain recombines TRBV7-9 with TRBJ1-4, with TRBD1 matching over 9 bases. Germline CDR1 and CDR2: SEHNR and FQNEAQ (reference sequence). The V gene end was trimmed by 5 bases and the J gene end by 11 bases; junction bases not matched to a gene: 12. This CDR3 is 15 amino acids long. The CDR3 here is CASSAGQGSPEKLFF. The DNA for the CDR3 is TGTGCCAGCAGCGCAGGACAGGGGTCCCCTGAGAAACTGTTTTTT.

The V gene is TRBV7-9, the J gene TRBJ1-2, with D unresolved. The germline V gene has CDR1 SEHNR and CDR2 FQNEAQ (reference sequence). CDR3 length: 16 amino acids. Between the trimmed V and J ends, which lost 6 bases and 5 bases, there was a span of 22 bases. Written as DNA, the CDR3 is TGTGCCAGCAGTTCTCCGGCCGACATGCACCGTTATGGCTACACCTTC. Translating it yields CASSSPADMHRYGYTF.

V is TRBV30 and J is TRBJ2-1, with D maybe TRBD1 (5 bases). The CDR3 has 16 amino acids. Between the trimmed V and J ends, which lost 0 bases and 3 bases, there was a span of 15 bases. The germline V gene encodes CDR1 GTSNPN and CDR2 SVGIG (reference sequence). CDR3 loop: CAWSVTFDRDYNEQFF. In nucleotides, the CDR3 is TGTGCCTGGAGTGTAACTTTTGACAGAGACTACAATGAGCAGTTCTTC.

The chain links TRBV28 to TRBJ2-7, with 7 bases that match TRBD1. Unmatched junction bases numbered 11, after V lost 8 bases and J lost 4 bases. The length of the CDR3 is 14 residues. The germline gives CDR1 MDHEN, CDR2 SYDVKM. The CDR3 loop is CASRTAGGPYEQYF. The CDR3 coding sequence is TGTGCCAGCCGGACGGCAGGGGGACCTTACGAGCAGTACTTC.

This clone was seen only once. The V gene is TRBV4-2, the J gene TRBJ2-3; D ambiguous. V lost 0 bases and J 1 base, leaving 17 bases between the germline ends. Looked up from germline, CDR1 is LGHNA and CDR2 is YNFKEQ. The CDR3 extends over 18 amino acids. The CDR3 DNA sequence: TGTGCCAGCAGCCAAGATTTTCTTATCCGAGATGGCACAGATACGCAGTATTTT. This sequence encodes CASSQDFLIRDGTDTQYF.

The chain uses TRBV25-1 and TRBJ2-2; D perhaps matches TRBD1 (5 bases). Germline lookup yields CDR1 MGHDK and CDR2 SYGVNS. V was pared by 6 bases and J by 0 bases, with 5 bases between. CDR3 length: 13 amino acids. This chain's CDR3 is CASRDTNTGELFF. DNA of the CDR3: TGTGCCAGCAGGGACACGAACACCGGGGAGCTGTTTTTT.

The chain joins TRBV6-1 to TRBJ1-1; D remains unclear. V was cut by 1 base and J by 4 bases, with 13 bases left in between. Germline loops: CDR1 MNHNS, CDR2 SASEGT. The CDR3 sequence is 15 residues long. The CDR3 region is CASSEGPAVGTEAFF. The CDR3 DNA reads as TGTGCCAGCAGTGAAGGCCCGGCGGTAGGCACTGAAGCTTTCTTT.

This clone has more than one count but fewer than ten. This chain's CDR3 is CASSEGPGYTGELFF. The DNA for the CDR3 is TGTGCCAGCAGTGAAGGGCCGGGTTACACCGGGGAGCTGTTTTTT. This chain links TRBV2 with TRBJ2-2; no reliable D call. Trimming stripped 1 base from V and 3 bases from J, with 9 bases between. The CDR3 spans 15 residues. The germline CDR1 and CDR2 sequences are SNHLY and FYNNEI.

The chain employs TRBV2 and TRBJ2-1; 7 nucleotides line up with TRBD2. The V and J ends lost 5 bases and 9 bases, in that order; junction bases with no gene match: 7. The CDR3 covers 13 residues. Germline CDR1 is SNHLY and CDR2 is FYNNEI. Here the CDR3 reads CASSQEGEGEQFF. CDR3 nucleotide sequence: TGTGCCAGCAGTCAGGAAGGGGAGGGTGAGCAGTTCTTC.

The chain couples TRBV6-1 to TRBJ2-5; 9 bases match TRBD2. The CDR3 covers 15 residues. CDR1 is MNHNS, CDR2 SASEGT, per germline. J was trimmed by 5 bases and V by 2 bases; bases with no gene match: 6. CDR3 loop: CASSELGGGDETQYF. In DNA form, the CDR3 reads TGTGCCAGCAGTGAACTGGGCGGGGGGGACGAGACCCAGTACTTC.

The rearrangement links TRBV11-2 to TRBJ2-7; D is uncertain. The germline V gene has CDR1 SGHAT and CDR2 FQNNGV. V was trimmed by 2 bases and J by 2 bases, leaving 13 bases between them. The CDR3 consists of 15 residues. In DNA, the CDR3 is TGTGCCAGCAGCTTATCGGCAGGCCAGCCCTACGAGCAGTACTTC. It encodes CASSLSAGQPYEQYF.

The chain uses TRBV7-8 and TRBJ1-4, with D unresolved. V lost 1 base, J lost 6 bases, and 12 bases lay in between. Germline values: CDR1 SGHVS, CDR2 FQNEAQ. The CDR3 spans 15 residues. The CDR3 region is CASSLVYTFDEKLFF. CDR3 DNA: TGTGCCAGCAGCTTAGTTTATACATTTGATGAAAAACTGTTTTTT.